These T cell receptor beta chains were read from a single sample in a study of somatic mutations in cytotoxic T cells in rheumatoid arthritis. Only in-frame clones appear in the TCRdb table, and some are missing; sequencing was by immunoSEQ multiplex PCR. The sample has 20,000 to 25,000 clones, 70% to 90% seen once. The sequenced material came from CD8+ T cells sorted from blood. All receptors come from an adult with rheumatoid arthritis. Both conserved end residues are part of each CDR3. A D gene is named only where the DNA matches it firmly. Clone size, where shown, is once, few, many, or a class for clones that have expanded.

>TRBD1|-|TRBJ1-3|TRBV4-3
TGCGCCAGCAGCCACTCCGGGACAGGGGACGGAAACACCATATATTTT
CASSHSGTGDGNTIYF
>-|few|TRBJ1-6|TRBV2
TGTGCCAGCAGGGGGACCGGTTCACCCCTCCACTTT
CASRGTGSPLHF
>-|-|TRBJ1-4|TRBV7-2
TGTGCCAGCAGCTCTAAGGGTCCCACAGCAACTAATGAAAAACTGTTTTTT
CASSSKGPTATNEKLFF
>TRBD1|few|TRBJ2-7|TRBV7-9
TGTGCCAGCAGCCCCGGGACAGGGGGACCCTACGAGCAGTACTTC
CASSPGTGGPYEQYF
>-|-|TRBJ2-2|TRBV30
TGTGCCTGGATTGGGCGATGGACCGGGGAGCTGTTTTTT
CAWIGRWTGELFF
>-|-|TRBJ1-2|TRBV7-9
TGTGCCAGCAGCTCAGGGACAATAAGGAACACCTTC
CASSSGTIRNTF
>-|-|TRBJ2-3|TRBV9
TGTGCCAGCAGCCAAGGAGACAGCCTTGGCACAGATACGCAGTATTTT
CASSQGDSLGTDTQYF
>TRBD1|-|TRBJ1-2|TRBV7-9
TGTGCCAGCAGCTCTGGACAGGCTCATGCCTATGGCTACACCTTC
CASSSGQAHAYGYTF
>-|-|TRBJ2-1|TRBV11-2
TGTGCCAGCAGACATGGGGGAGATGAGCAGTTCTTC
CASRHGGDEQFF
>TRBD2|-|TRBJ2-3|TRBV6-4
TGTGCCAGCAGTGCGGGGGGGCCTGGAGATACGCAGTATTTT
CASSAGGPGDTQYF
>-|-|TRBJ2-7|TRBV5-6
TGTGCCAGCAGCTTTGGGGCAGGGGGGTACGAGCAGTACTTC
CASSFGAGGYEQYF
>-|-|TRBJ2-7|TRBV4-1
TGCGCCAGCAGCCAAGAGTCGGAGTCCTACGAGCAGTACTTC
CASSQESESYEQYF
>-|once|TRBJ1-2|TRBV20-1
TGCAGTGCTAGAGCCGCCCGAGGCTACACCTTC
CSARAARGYTF
>TRBD2|-|TRBJ2-1|TRBV6-5
TGTGCCAGCAGTTTGAAGCGGGGGGGCCATGAGCAGTTCTTC
CASSLKRGGHEQFF
>-|-|TRBJ2-7|TRBV6-1
TGTGCCAGCAGTCAACCGTACGAGCAGTACTTC
CASSQPYEQYF
>TRBD2|once|TRBJ2-3|TRBV4-3
TGCGCCAGCAGCCAAGAAGGGGTCCGGGGGGCAGATACGCAGTATTTT
CASSQEGVRGADTQYF
>-|-|TRBJ2-3|TRBV10-3
TGTGCCATCAGTGAGTCTTGGGGCCCTGATACGCAGTATTTT
CAISESWGPDTQYF